The rows below give T cell receptor beta chains drawn from one sample of a study of vaccination and CD4 T cells after COVID-19. These TCRs' antigens remain unknown. A single record per CDR3 protein comes from TCRdb applying MiXCR to the PCR reads. This table holds roughly 19,000 distinct CDR3 sequences, approximately 48% found once. The input for sequencing was CD4+ T cells from blood, cultured in vitro, taken after SARS-CoV-2 vaccination. The origin of the receptors is a human donor who had recovered from COVID-19. The CDR3 runs from the conserved cysteine through the conserved F or W. Fields, in order: clone size, D gene, V gene, J gene, CDR3 DNA, CDR3 protein. A D gene is named only where the DNA matches it firmly. Some rows have no size entry. The others give once, few or many, or a class for an expanded clone.

NA,TRBD2,TRBV27,TRBJ2-3,TGTGCCAGCAGTCCCGGAAGCCGGGGGGGCACAGATACGCAGTATTTT,CASSPGSRGGTDTQYF
NA,NA,TRBV7-3,TRBJ2-5,TGTGCCAGCAGCCCCACAGGGTACCAGGAGACCCAGTACTTC,CASSPTGYQETQYF
NA,NA,TRBV28,TRBJ1-6,TGTGCCAGCAGTTGGTCTAATTCACCCCTCCACTTT,CASSWSNSPLHF
NA,TRBD1,TRBV15,TRBJ2-1,TGTGCCACCAGCGGGGTCTGGACAGGGGAAACCTACAATGAGCAGTTCTTC,CATSGVWTGETYNEQFF
NA,TRBD1,TRBV7-9,TRBJ1-5,TGTGCCAGCAGCTCAACAGGGGCTCAGCCCCAGCATTTT,CASSSTGAQPQHF
once,NA,TRBV4-1,TRBJ1-5,TGCGCCAGCAGCCTTACTCCAGTGGGGCAGCCCCAGCATTTT,CASSLTPVGQPQHF
few,TRBD2,TRBV28,TRBJ2-1,TGTGCCATCCAGGCCGGGGGGAGCAATGAGCAGTTCTTC,CAIQAGGSNEQFF
NA,TRBD1,TRBV2,TRBJ1-5,TGTGCCAGCAATTACGACAGGGAGCGTCAGCCCCAGCATTTT,CASNYDRERQPQHF
NA,NA,TRBV20-1,TRBJ2-5,TGCAGTGCTAGGGGGGCAGGGAGACTATTTGTCCCCCAGTACTTC,CSARGAGRLFVPQYF
NA,TRBD1,TRBV28,TRBJ2-1,TGTGCCAGCAGTACCGCCGGGACAGGGGTGCATGAGCAGTTCTTC,CASSTAGTGVHEQFF
few,TRBD1,TRBV20-1,TRBJ1-1,TGCAGTGCTAGAGCGGACAGGGTGACGACTGAAGCTTTCTTT,CSARADRVTTEAFF
once,NA,TRBV6-2/TRBV6-3,TRBJ2-3,TGTGCCAGCACCCCAACAGGTTTGGGTACTGGGTATTTT,CASTPTGLGTGYF
NA,NA,TRBV19,TRBJ1-1,TGTGCCAGTAGTAGGACCGGAGGCACTGAAGCTTTCTTT,CASSRTGGTEAFF
NA,NA,TRBV15,TRBJ1-1,TGTGCCACCAGCGGGCGGTTGGTTGAGAACACTGAAGCTTTCTTT,CATSGRLVENTEAFF
NA,NA,TRBV30,TRBJ2-5,TGTGCCTGGAGGCAAGGCACTACTTCCCAAGAGACCCAGTACTTC,CAWRQGTTSQETQYF
NA,TRBD1,TRBV10-3,TRBJ1-1,TGTGCCATATCCGGGACAGGGAACACTGAAGCTTTCTTT,CAISGTGNTEAFF
NA,TRBD2,TRBV7-2,TRBJ2-3,TGTGCCAGCAGCTTAAGTAAGCGGGAGGGCACAGATACGCAGTATTTT,CASSLSKREGTDTQYF
NA,NA,TRBV9,TRBJ2-2,TGTGCCAGCAGCGTAAACGGGGAAAGCACCGGGGAGCTGTTTTTT,CASSVNGESTGELFF
NA,TRBD1,TRBV6-2/TRBV6-3,TRBJ1-2,TGTGCCTGCCTGCGACAGGGGAAGAATAACTATGGCTACACCTTC,CACLRQGKNNYGYTF
NA,NA,TRBV20-1,TRBJ2-1,TGCAGTGCTCAAGGACAGTCCTCCAATGAGCAGTTCTTC,CSAQGQSSNEQFF
NA,NA,TRBV11-3,TRBJ2-3,TGTGCCAGCAGCTCTGGGATGTCTACAGATACGCAGTATTTT,CASSSGMSTDTQYF
NA,TRBD1,TRBV30,TRBJ1-1,TGTGCCTGGAGTGTGTTGGGACAGTTGGCTTTCTTT,CAWSVLGQLAFF
once,NA,TRBV7-2,TRBJ2-5,TGTGCCAGCAGCCCTATGTTCCAAGAGACCCAGTACTTC,CASSPMFQETQYF
once,TRBD2,TRBV10-3,TRBJ2-7,TGTGCCATCAGTGGGCTTAGCGGGGGGGCCTACGAGCAGTACTTC,CAISGLSGGAYEQYF
NA,TRBD1,TRBV5-1,TRBJ1-1,TGCGCCAGCAGCTTAACAGGGGGGAACACTGAAGCTTTCTTT,CASSLTGGNTEAFF
NA,NA,TRBV11-3,TRBJ2-5,TGTGCCAGCAGCTTTAGTGAGACCCAGTACTTC,CASSFSETQYF
NA,TRBD1,TRBV30,TRBJ2-7,TGTGCCTGGAGTGTACAGGGGGGTGGGCAGTACTTC,CAWSVQGGGQYF
NA,NA,TRBV4-3,TRBJ2-1,TGCGCCAGCAGCCAGGATCCCGGCGAGCGGGCCAACAATGAGCAGTTCTTC,CASSQDPGERANNEQFF
NA,NA,TRBV4-3,TRBJ1-5,TGCGCCAGCAGCCAAGGCCTAGTCAGCGCTCAGCCCCAGCATTTT,CASSQGLVSAQPQHF
NA,TRBD1,TRBV20-1,TRBJ1-2,TGCAGTGCCGCCATAGGGACAGGGGGCAAGGGCTACACCTTC,CSAAIGTGGKGYTF
few,TRBD1,TRBV6-1,TRBJ2-2,TGTGCCAGCAGCTGGACAGGGGACACCGGGGAGCTGTTTTTT,CASSWTGDTGELFF
few,TRBD1,TRBV6-5,TRBJ2-7,TGTGCCAGCAGTTACCTGACAGGGCTCGACGAGCAGTACTTC,CASSYLTGLDEQYF
few,NA,TRBV7-2,TRBJ1-1,TGTGCCAGCAGCTTAGGACACGGGAACACTGAAGCTTTCTTT,CASSLGHGNTEAFF
few,TRBD1,TRBV27,TRBJ1-6,TGTGCCAGCAGGACGACAGGGGCCACATATAATTCACCCCTCCACTTT,CASRTTGATYNSPLHF
NA,NA,TRBV29-1,TRBJ2-1,TGCAGCGTGGCCACTGGAGGCTCCTACAATGAGCAGTTCTTC,CSVATGGSYNEQFF
NA,NA,TRBV30,TRBJ2-5,TGTGCCTGGAGTTCGACCGGTCCTCTGAAGACCCAGTACTTC,CAWSSTGPLKTQYF
few,NA,TRBV6-4,TRBJ1-5,TGTGCCCCGGGGCCCGTCAGGAATCAGCCCCAGCATTTT,CAPGPVRNQPQHF
NA,NA,TRBV6-1,TRBJ2-7,TGTGCCAGCAGTGAAGGACGGTCCCTCTACGAGCAGTACTTC,CASSEGRSLYEQYF
NA,NA,TRBV7-9,TRBJ2-2,TGTGCCAGCAGCTTAGACCATCCGGCCGGGGAGCTGTTTTTT,CASSLDHPAGELFF
NA,NA,TRBV6-2/TRBV6-3,TRBJ2-6,TGTGCCAGCAGTGCCACAGTGCCCCCGTCCTCTGGGGCCAACGTCCTGACTTTC,CASSATVPPSSGANVLTF
NA,TRBD1,TRBV10-3,TRBJ1-2,TGTGCCATCAGTGAAACAGGGGCGAGGGATGGCTACACCTTC,CAISETGARDGYTF
NA,TRBD1,TRBV19,TRBJ2-7,TGTGCCAGTAGTGAGGAAGGGACAGGGGCCTACGAGCAGTACTTC,CASSEEGTGAYEQYF
once,NA,TRBV5-4,TRBJ1-2,TGTGCCAGCAGCTTGCCCCCCCACTATGGCTACACCTTC,CASSLPPHYGYTF
NA,NA,TRBV20-1,TRBJ2-5,TGCAGTGCTAGAAGAAACTACGAGACCCAGTACTTC,CSARRNYETQYF
few,TRBD1,TRBV28,TRBJ2-7,TGTGCCAGCAGTTTTGCAGGGGGCGTCTACGAGCAGTACTTC,CASSFAGGVYEQYF